This entry lists 25 T cell receptor beta chains sequenced from one sample in a study of blood T cell repertoires in COVID-19. The repertoire was sequenced with immunoSEQ multiplex PCR; TCRdb's copy has only in-frame clones and lacks some. This sample has a few hundred thousand clones, with 70% to 90% found just once. The specimen sequenced was PBMCs or T cells enriched from blood (not recorded which). The receptor set was obtained from a woman aged 25 to 39 who had been exposed to COVID-19.

This clone was counted a single time. This rearrangement joins TRBV9 to TRBJ2-7, with 9 bases that match TRBD1. Trimming removed 4 bases from V and 0 bases from J; junction bases left unmatched: 2. This CDR3 contains 14 residues. Germline loops: CDR1 SGDLS, CDR2 YYNGEE. CDR3 nucleotide sequence: TGTGCCAGCAGCACGACAGGGGGCTCCTACGAGCAGTACTTC. This codes for CASSTTGGSYEQYF.

The CDR3 DNA reads as TGCGCCAGCAGTGTGGGGGACTTTAGCAATCAGCCCCAGCATTTT. This codes for CASSVGDFSNQPQHF. V is TRBV5-1 and J is TRBJ1-5; possibly TRBD1 for D (5 bases). The CDR3 sequence is 15 residues long. Trimming took off 5 bases at V and 0 bases at J, with 12 bases between the two ends. In germline, CDR1 is SGHRS, CDR2 YFSETQ.

V usage is TRBV7-8 and J usage is TRBJ2-7; 9 bases fit TRBD1. CDR3 length: 17 residues. The J segment lost 6 bases and the V segment lost 1 base, leaving 13 bases of the junction unmatched. Germline CDR1 and CDR2: SGHVS and FQNEAQ. CDR3 DNA: TGTGCCAGCAGCTTAGATACTTATGAACAGGGGGCCGTCGAGCAGTACTTC. Amino acid sequence: CASSLDTYEQGAVEQYF.

The rearrangement links TRBV5-5 to TRBJ2-4; D gene ambiguous. V shed 0 bases and J shed 3 bases, with 4 bases lying between them. The CDR3 covers 13 residues. CDR1 is SGHKS, CDR2 YYEKEE, per germline (reference sequence). CDR3 nucleotide sequence: TGTGCCAGCAGCTTGGAGAGCAAAAACATTCAGTACTTC. Its translation is CASSLESKNIQYF.

This chain uses TRBV5-5 with TRBJ2-1; perhaps TRBD2 as D (6 bases). The V gene lost 0 bases and the J gene lost 8 bases, with 12 bases spanning the gap. There are 14 residues in the CDR3. CDR1 is SGHKS, CDR2 YYEKEE, per germline (reference sequence). CDR3 sequence (DNA): TGTGCCAGCAGCTTGGCGGGGGTTCTTGATGAGCAGTTCTTC. The encoded protein is CASSLAGVLDEQFF.

DNA for the CDR3: TGCGCCAGCAGCTCCAGACAGGGCCTTCTTCTATACGAGCAGTACTTC. Translation gives CASSSRQGLLLYEQYF. The chain recombines TRBV10-2 with TRBJ2-7; 7 positions match TRBD1. The junction had 15 bases not matched to a gene; V was cut back by 6 bases and J by 4 bases. Per germline, CDR1 WSHSY and CDR2 SAAADI. The CDR3 has 16 residues.

V and J are TRBV7-8 and TRBJ1-5, with a tentative D call TRBD1 (5 bases). Trimming cost V 2 bases and J 2 bases, with 13 bases left between them. This CDR3 has 16 amino acids. Germline V gene sequence: CDR1 SGHVS, CDR2 FQNEAQ. CDR3 coding DNA: TGTGCCAGCAGCTTAATGGGGCTGAAAGGCAATCAGCCCCAGCATTTT. This translates into CASSLMGLKGNQPQHF.

The chain combines TRBV19 with TRBJ1-3; TRBD1 is a possible D gene (6 bases). CDR3 length equals 13 residues. Germline V gives CDR1 LNHDA, CDR2 SQIVND (reference sequence). Trimming cost V 9 bases and J 7 bases, with 16 bases left between them. The CDR3 protein is CASSQGQWNTIYF. CDR3 bases: TGTGCCAGCTCTCAGGGACAATGGAACACCATATATTTT.

There are a few counts of this clone. The chain uses TRBV20-1 and TRBJ2-7, with D maybe TRBD1 (5 bases). CDR1 DFQATT and CDR2 SNEGSKA come from the germline V gene (reference sequence). V lost 3 bases to trimming and J lost 6 bases, with 15 bases between them. The CDR3 loop spans 13 amino acids. As DNA, the CDR3 is TGCAGTGCTAGTCAGGCCACAGGTTTCGAGCAGTACTTC. Translated, it gives CSASQATGFEQYF.

V gene TRBV6-5 combines with J gene TRBJ2-7, with 9 bases identical to TRBD1. The CDR3 has 14 amino acids. V dropped 7 bases and J dropped 0; count of bases not matched to a gene: 4. Germline V gives CDR1 MNHEY, CDR2 SVGAGI. CDR3 sequence reads: CASIPGQGSYEQYF. CDR3 in DNA: TGTGCCAGCATCCCGGGACAGGGCTCCTACGAGCAGTACTTC.

The CDR3: CASSLDRRNTEAFF. The DNA for the CDR3 is TGTGCCAGCAGTTTAGATAGGAGGAACACTGAAGCTTTCTTT. The chain couples TRBV27 to TRBJ1-1; D uncertain. This CDR3 has 14 residues. CDR1 is MNHEY and CDR2 is SMNVEV in the germline V gene (reference sequence). V was cut by 2 bases and J by 1 base, with 8 bases left in between.

This sequence joins TRBV2 and TRBJ1-1, with 12 positions matching TRBD1. The CDR3 extends over 14 amino acids. Looked up from germline, CDR1 is SNHLY and CDR2 is FYNNEI. J gave up 1 base and V 8 bases, and 2 bases lay outside the gene matches. The CDR3 here is CASWGQGANTEAFF. In DNA, the CDR3 is TGTGCCAGCTGGGGACAGGGGGCGAACACTGAAGCTTTCTTT. Full variable domain (missing parts from reference TRBV2 and TRBJ1-1): EPEVTQTPSHQVTQMGQEVILRCVPISNHLYFYWYRQILGQKVEFLVSFYNNEISEKSEIFDDQFSVERPDGSNFTLKIRSTKLEDSAMYFCASWGQGANTEAFFGQGTRLTVV.

CDR3 sequence reads: CASSRTGGPPYEQYF. The CDR3 DNA follows: TGTGCCAGCAGCCGGACAGGGGGCCCCCCCTACGAGCAGTACTTC. The chain uses TRBV3-1 (or the pseudogene TRBV3-2) and TRBJ2-7; TRBD1 agrees at 11 bases. V shed 4 bases, J shed 2 bases, and the junction held 4 bases outside the gene matches. Per the germline V gene, CDR1 is LGHDT and CDR2 is YNNKEL (reference sequence). This CDR3 comprises 15 residues.

This clone was counted a few times. The rearrangement uses TRBV30 and TRBJ1-1, with D possibly TRBD1 on 5 matching bases. Per the germline V gene, CDR1 is GTSNPN and CDR2 is SVGIG (reference sequence). The CDR3 sequence is 15 residues long. V gave up 1 base and J gave up 0 bases, with 12 bases separating them. DNA for the CDR3: TGTGCCTGGAGTGGGGCCGGGACTATGAACACTGAAGCTTTCTTT. This translates into CAWSGAGTMNTEAFF.

V is TRBV2 and J is TRBJ2-3; D is possibly TRBD1 (7 bases). V lost 6 bases and J lost 8, with 24 bases in between. CDR1 is SNHLY and CDR2 is FYNNEI in the germline V gene. CDR3 length equals 16 residues. The CDR3 sequence: CASRPPGDSRRGTQYF. In DNA form, the CDR3 reads TGTGCCAGCAGGCCGCCGGGGGACAGCCGCCGGGGTACGCAGTATTTT.

V is TRBV24-1 and J is TRBJ2-7, with a tentative D call TRBD2 (7 bases). Looked up from germline, CDR1 is KGHDR and CDR2 is SFDVKD. V gave up 4 bases and J gave up 1 base, with 13 bases separating them. The CDR3 spans 15 residues. CDR3 DNA sequence: TGTGCCACCAGTGACGGCAGGGGAGGGTCCTACGAGCAGTACTTC. This translates into CATSDGRGGSYEQYF.

A few counts support this clone. J is TRBJ2-6 and V is TRBV7-9; TRBD1 is a possible D gene (5 bases). The CDR3 totals 14 residues. CDR1 is SEHNR, CDR2 FQNEAQ, per germline (reference sequence). CDR3 amino acids: CAGRQGSGANVLTF. In nucleotides, the CDR3 is TGTGCTGGTAGGCAGGGCTCCGGGGCCAACGTCCTGACTTTC.

V gene TRBV14 combines with J gene TRBJ2-5, with TRBD2 matching over 7 bases. Unmatched junction bases numbered 9, after V lost 4 bases and J lost 4 bases. The V gene's germline CDR1 is SGHDN and CDR2 FVKESK. The CDR3 is made up of 15 amino acids. The CDR3 DNA reads as TGTGCCAGCAGCCCTCAGCCGCGGGGGTCAGAGACCCAGTACTTC. This encodes CASSPQPRGSETQYF. Combining the CDR3 with reference TRBV14 and TRBJ2-5 gives the whole variable domain EAGVTQFPSHSVIEKGQTVTLRCDPISGHDNLYWYRRVMGKEIKFLLHFVKESKQDESGMPNNRFLAERTGGTYSTLKVQPAELEDSGVYFCASSPQPRGSETQYFGPGTRLLVL.

The V and J genes are TRBV7-2 and TRBJ1-1; no reliable D call. V lost 5 bases and J 5 bases, leaving 12 bases between the germline ends. The CDR3 totals 13 residues. Per germline, CDR1 SGHTA and CDR2 FQGNSA. The DNA for the CDR3 is TGTGCCAGCAGCGTTACAAGGCGGACTGAAGCTTTCTTT. Translated: CASSVTRRTEAFF.

This chain uses TRBV23-1 with TRBJ1-2; D gene ambiguous. TRBV23-1 is given ORF status, its function remaining uncertain. V was trimmed by 4 bases and J by 3 bases, leaving 15 bases between them. This CDR3 has 15 amino acids. The CDR3 region has the DNA TGCGCCAGCAGTCCCCCGACCATTAGCTACTATGGCTACACCTTC. This codes for CASSPPTISYYGYTF.

V is TRBV3-1 (or the pseudogene TRBV3-2) and J is TRBJ1-1, with D possibly matching TRBD1 (5 bases). V was cut by 1 base and J by 5 bases, with 17 bases left in between. Germline loops: CDR1 LGHDT, CDR2 YNNKEL (reference sequence). This CDR3 has 16 residues. CDR3 sequence: CASSQGSIRGRTEAFF. CDR3 nucleotide sequence: TGTGCCAGCAGCCAAGGGTCCATAAGGGGTCGGACTGAAGCTTTCTTT.

This clone was counted a few times. This chain uses TRBV3-1 (or the pseudogene TRBV3-2) with TRBJ2-2, with no clear D. Trimming pared 1 base from V and 0 bases from J, leaving 9 bases between. The CDR3 spans 16 residues. Germline assignment: CDR1 LGHDT and CDR2 YNNKEL (reference sequence). CDR3 residues: CASSQAVQSNTGELFF. CDR3 DNA sequence: TGTGCCAGCAGCCAAGCGGTACAGTCGAACACCGGGGAGCTGTTTTTT.

The V and J genes are TRBV5-1 and TRBJ2-7; TRBD1 is a possible D gene (5 bases). This CDR3 is 12 amino acids long. V gave up 0 bases and J gave up 4 bases, with 5 bases separating them. The germline gives CDR1 SGHRS, CDR2 YFSETQ. The CDR3 nucleotides read TGCGCCAGCAGCTTGGACAGGTACGAGCAGTACTTC. Its translation is CASSLDRYEQYF.

The chain couples TRBV11-2 to TRBJ1-2, with 10 bases fitting TRBD1. V lost 5 bases and J lost 5; bases outside the gene matches: 8. This CDR3 has 15 residues. Germline loops: CDR1 SGHAT, CDR2 FQNNGV. The DNA for the CDR3 is TGTGCCAGCAGCCGAAGCGACAGGGGGCCGTATGGCTACACCTTC. Its translation: CASSRSDRGPYGYTF.

The chain links TRBV9 to TRBJ1-1; D unresolved. The V gene's germline CDR1 is SGDLS and CDR2 YYNGEE. The CDR3 length is 14 residues. Trimming took off 1 base at V and 0 bases at J, with 7 bases between the two ends. CDR3 loop: CASSVRGLNTEAFF. The CDR3 bases are TGTGCCAGCAGCGTACGAGGGCTGAACACTGAAGCTTTCTTT.